Below, 8 T cell receptor beta chains from the same sample are listed, as sequenced in a study of T-cell reconstitution after alpha-beta-depleted transplantation in children (dated by TCRdb to 2015 to 2016). The library was obtained by PCR. Instrument on record: Illumina HiSeq 2500. TCR library preparation used molecular barcoding, with unique molecular identifiers applied to normalize quantification of the TCRbeta repertoire. Through fastp at Q25 and MiXCR, TCRdb rebuilt clones from the public reads, retaining in-frame beta chains. All rows with the same CDR3 protein become a single entry with the most common DNA and genes. The sample yields under 140,000 distinct CDR3 sequences; about 9.4% were counted once. The ten largest account for 8% of the sample. Sequenced material: PBMCs from the stem cell graft donor, taken from the stem cell graft. All receptors come from a human donor who donated a stem cell graft to a child with acute lymphoblastic leukemia.

V is TRBV30 and J is TRBJ1-1; D uncertain. Germline CDR1 is GTSNPN and CDR2 is SVGIG (reference sequence). V was trimmed by 1 base and J by 0 bases, leaving 12 bases between them. There are 15 residues in the CDR3. CDR3 sequence reads: CAWSGPPTLNTEAFF. In DNA form, the CDR3 reads TGTGCCTGGAGTGGACCCCCGACATTGAACACTGAAGCTTTCTTT.

This clonotype has a count of ten or more. The chain links TRBV29-1 to TRBJ2-7; D unclear. The ends were cut back, 4 bases at V and 3 bases at J, with 13 bases in the middle. In germline, CDR1 is SQVTM, CDR2 ANQGSEA. The CDR3 runs to 13 residues. CDR3 in amino acids: CSVGGGDRYEQYF. The CDR3 DNA follows: TGCAGCGTTGGTGGCGGCGACCGCTACGAGCAGTACTTC.

Comments on this clonotype: Given a much more abundant clone one base away, this may be a read error. The rearrangement joins TRBV5-1 to TRBJ2-7; weak D call: TRBD2 (8 bases). The CDR3 length is 20 residues. Deletions cut 1 base from V and 5 bases from J, with 31 bases between. Germline CDR1 and CDR2: SGHRS and YFSETQ. The CDR3 loop is CASSLYTLDRSNGRVHEQYF. CDR3 coding DNA: TGCGCCAGCAGCTTGTACACCCTGGACAGGTCGAACGGGAGGGTTCACGAGCAGTACTTC.

This clonotype has at least ten counts. J is TRBJ2-1 and V is TRBV18; 11 bases match TRBD1. The V gene's germline CDR1 is KGHSH and CDR2 LQKENI. The CDR3 covers 14 residues. The V segment lost 3 bases and the J segment 12 bases; nucleotides outside the gene matches: 7. CDR3 DNA: TGTGCCAGCTCACCCCCTTCGGACAGGGGGCGGCAGTTCTTC. Translating it yields CASSPPSDRGRQFF.

This clonotype was observed at least ten times. The rearrangement links TRBV12-3 or TRBV12-4 to TRBJ2-6; 8 bases are a match to TRBD1. This CDR3 has 19 amino acids. The V gene end was trimmed by 4 bases and the J gene end by 0 bases; junction bases not matched to a gene: 11. This CDR3 reads CASSYAGTGRSSGANVLTF. The CDR3 nucleotides read TGTGCCAGCAGTTACGCCGGGACAGGACGATCCTCTGGGGCCAACGTCCTGACTTTC.

This clonotype was detected ten times or more. The chain recombines TRBV7-2 with TRBJ2-3, with D perhaps matching TRBD1 (5 bases). Germline CDR1 and CDR2: SGHTA and FQGNSA. Trimming left V 4 bases short and J 3 bases short, with 14 bases between. This CDR3 comprises 15 residues. The CDR3 sequence: CASSSVKGRTDTQYF. The CDR3 DNA reads TGTGCCAGCAGCTCCGTGAAGGGGCGGACAGATACGCAGTATTTT.

This clonotype was detected many times. This chain joins TRBV11-2 and TRBJ2-2; tentatively, D is TRBD2 (6 bases). This CDR3 has 13 residues. The ends were cut back, 6 bases at V and 7 bases at J, with 12 bases in the middle. Germline values: CDR1 SGHAT, CDR2 FQNNGV. The CDR3 loop reads CASRRESLGELFF. The CDR3 DNA follows: TGTGCCAGCAGACGGGAGAGTCTCGGGGAGCTGTTTTTT.

This clonotype was detected ten times or more. The chain has TRBV9 and TRBJ2-1, with TRBD2 matching over 7 bases. J lost 4 bases, V lost 0 bases, and 4 bases had no gene match. The germline V gene encodes CDR1 SGDLS and CDR2 YYNGEE. This CDR3 contains 15 residues. CDR3 amino acids: CASSVGGRGYNEQFF. The CDR3 nucleotides are TGTGCCAGCAGCGTAGGCGGGAGAGGATACAATGAGCAGTTCTTC.